The 32 T cell receptor beta chains below were found in one sample sequenced in a study of PD-1 blockade in classical Hodgkin lymphoma. Measured with immunoSEQ multiplex PCR; TCRdb has only the in-frame clones, and not every one. The table records some 28,000 clones, around four fifths of them present only once. Exposure to brentuximab vedotin varied, and each patient had relapsed following autologous stem cell transplantation. The sample here was peripheral blood mononuclear cells (PBMCs), taken before the second cycle of nivolumab. These receptors were obtained from a human donor with classical Hodgkin lymphoma.

The rearrangement joins TRBV5-4 to TRBJ1-1, with TRBD1 matching 8 bases. CDR3 length equals 11 residues. V shed 4 bases, J shed 8 bases, and the junction held 1 base outside the gene matches. From germline, CDR1 is SGHNT and CDR2 YYREEE (reference sequence). The DNA for the CDR3 is TGTGCCAGCAGCCGACAGGGGGAAGCTTTCTTT. It encodes CASSRQGEAFF.

Comment on this clone: Different DNA sequences within this sample yield the same CDR3. V and J are TRBV9 and TRBJ1-1; D remains unclear. The V gene lost 0 bases and the J gene lost 0 bases, with 6 bases spanning the gap. The CDR3 loop spans 14 amino acids. Per germline, CDR1 SGDLS and CDR2 YYNGEE. The CDR3 bases are TGTGCCAGCAGCGTAGGACCCATGAACACTGAAGCTTTCTTT. Translating it yields CASSVGPMNTEAFF.

This chain uses TRBV28 with TRBJ1-5; 9 positions agree with TRBD1. The CDR3 is 19 residues long. In germline, CDR1 is MDHEN, CDR2 SYDVKM. The V and J ends lost 4 bases and 1 base, in that order; junction bases with no gene match: 14. DNA of the CDR3: TGTGCCAGCAGTTCACCCCGACAGGGGGTTAGTCGAAGCAATCAGCCCCAGCATTTT. Translating it yields CASSSPRQGVSRSNQPQHF.

The chain's CDR3 is CASSLSGGRGNQPQHF. The CDR3 coding sequence is TGTGCCAGCAGTTTATCAGGGGGAAGAGGCAATCAGCCCCAGCATTTT. The chain employs TRBV27 and TRBJ1-5, with a tentative D call TRBD1 (6 bases). This CDR3 region has 16 residues. Germline values: CDR1 MNHEY, CDR2 SMNVEV (reference sequence). With 0 bases removed from V and 2 bases from J, the gap between germline ends came to 11 bases.

This sequence joins TRBV7-2 and TRBJ2-7; 9 nucleotides match TRBD1. The junction had 11 bases not matched to a gene; V was cut back by 2 bases and J by 3 bases. Germline values: CDR1 SGHTA, CDR2 FQGNSA. This CDR3 contains 17 residues. CDR3 sequence reads: CASSLPHGTGSLYEQYF. DNA of the CDR3: TGTGCCAGCAGCTTACCCCATGGGACAGGGAGCCTCTACGAGCAGTACTTC.

This clone showed up just once. This rearrangement joins TRBV7-9 to TRBJ2-5; no firm D call. From germline, CDR1 is SEHNR and CDR2 FQNEAQ (reference sequence). This CDR3 region has 15 residues. V lost 5 bases to trimming and J lost 1 base, with 14 bases between them. The CDR3 sequence is CASSPPPYSQETQYF. Here the CDR3 DNA reads TGTGCCAGCAGCCCCCCTCCCTACAGCCAAGAGACCCAGTACTTC. Using reference TRBV7-9 and TRBJ2-5 for the parts outside the CDR3, the full variable domain is DTGVSQNPRHKITKRGQNVTFRCDPISEHNRLYWYRQTLGQGPEFLTYFQNEAQLEKSRLLSDRFSAERPKGSFSTLEIQRTEQGDSAMYLCASSPPPYSQETQYFGPGTRLLVL.

The chain recombines TRBV5-1 with TRBJ2-6; no clear D. The CDR3 is 14 amino acids. Germline V CDR1 and CDR2: SGHRS, YFSETQ. V was cut by 6 bases and J by 2 bases, with 9 bases left in between. This CDR3 reads CASTVFPGANVLTF. The CDR3 DNA sequence: TGCGCCAGCACTGTATTTCCTGGGGCCAACGTCCTGACTTTC.

The chain carries TRBV7-2 and TRBJ2-7; 9 bases are shared with TRBD2. The CDR3 sequence is 14 residues long. V gave up 6 bases and J gave up 5 bases; unmatched junction bases: 8. Germline V CDR1 and CDR2: SGHTA, FQGNSA. CDR3 coding DNA: TGTGCCAGCAGTGTAGCGGGAGTAATGGACGAGCAGTACTTC. Amino acid sequence: CASSVAGVMDEQYF.

The V and J genes are TRBV7-6 and TRBJ2-7; D may be TRBD1 (5 bases). Germline CDR1 is SGHVS and CDR2 is FNYEAQ. V was shortened by 1 base and J by 3 bases, with 10 bases between the two germline ends. The CDR3 sequence is 14 residues long. The chain's CDR3 is CASSLEQAHYEQYF. The DNA of the CDR3 is TGTGCCAGCAGCTTAGAACAGGCACACTACGAGCAGTACTTC.

The chain uses TRBV28 and TRBJ1-5; TRBD1 matches at 11 bases. CDR3 length equals 14 residues. V shed 8 bases, J shed 2 bases, and the junction held 2 bases outside the gene matches. Per the germline V gene, CDR1 is MDHEN and CDR2 is SYDVKM. The CDR3 DNA follows: TGTGCCAGCCCGGGACAGGGGGGCAATCAGCCCCAGCATTTT. Translation gives CASPGQGGNQPQHF. The full variable domain, in which reference TRBV28 and TRBJ1-5 provide the parts outside the CDR3, is DVKVTQSSRYLVKRTGEKVFLECVQDMDHENMFWYRQDPGLGLRLIYFSYDVKMKEKGDIPEGYSVSREKKERFSLILESASTNQTSMYLCASPGQGGNQPQHFGDGTRLSIL.

The CDR3 nucleotides are TGTGCCAGCAGCTTGCCCCACCCGATTCAGGGAGCTTTCTTT. It yields the protein CASSLPHPIQGAFF. This chain uses TRBV5-8 with TRBJ1-1, with D possibly matching TRBD1 (5 bases). The CDR3 is made up of 14 amino acids. The V gene's germline CDR1 is SGHTS and CDR2 YDEGEE. Trimming pared 1 base from V and 10 bases from J, leaving 17 bases between.

The chain combines TRBV9 with TRBJ2-7; possibly TRBD1 for D (6 bases). Germline assignment: CDR1 SGDLS and CDR2 YYNGEE. Trimming took off 0 bases at V and 5 bases at J, with 15 bases between the two ends. The CDR3 has 15 residues. CDR3 sequence (DNA): TGTGCCAGCAGCGTAGGCAGGGGTCCTTTGGACGAGCAGTACTTC. As protein: CASSVGRGPLDEQYF.

The chain employs TRBV9 and TRBJ2-3; 8 positions match TRBD1. The V gene's germline CDR1 is SGDLS and CDR2 YYNGEE. The CDR3 has 13 amino acids. The ends lost 4 bases at V and 8 bases at J; junction bases unmatched: 6. The CDR3 loop reads CASSPGQGSTQYF. CDR3 nucleotide sequence: TGTGCCAGCAGCCCCGGACAGGGTTCTACGCAGTATTTT.

V gene TRBV10-3 combines with J gene TRBJ2-7; 7 nucleotides match TRBD1. V shed 4 bases, J shed 3 bases, and the junction held 0 bases outside the gene matches. CDR3 length: 12 residues. Germline V gene sequence: CDR1 ENHRY, CDR2 SYGVKD. The CDR3, as DNA: TGTGCCATCAGTGGGGACAGCTACGAGCAGTACGTC. This translates into CAISGDSYEQYV.

This clone appeared a few times. This chain uses TRBV7-9 with TRBJ2-3; the D is unclear. The CDR3 has 14 residues. The germline V and J ends were trimmed by 7 bases and 1 base, with 12 bases remaining between them. The germline CDR1 and CDR2 sequences are SEHNR and FQNEAQ (reference sequence). The CDR3 sequence is CASNHRAGTDTQYF. CDR3 nucleotide sequence: TGTGCCAGCAACCATCGGGCAGGCACAGATACGCAGTATTTT.

This chain links TRBV7-9 with TRBJ2-1, with 11 bases that match TRBD2. Germline CDR1 is SEHNR and CDR2 is FQNEAQ (reference sequence). The CDR3 consists of 18 residues. J lost 4 bases, V lost 5 bases, and 13 bases had no gene match. The CDR3 bases are TGTGCCAGCAGCGTAACACCGGGACTAGCGGAAAAATACAATGAGCAGTTCTTC. Encoded protein: CASSVTPGLAEKYNEQFF.

V is TRBV6-5 and J is TRBJ1-3, with D unclear. This CDR3 has 14 residues. The ends were cut back, 5 bases at V and 3 bases at J, with 11 bases in the middle. Per the germline V gene, CDR1 is MNHEY and CDR2 is SVGAGI. The CDR3 sequence: CASSENGFGNTIYF. In nucleotides, the CDR3 is TGTGCCAGCAGTGAAAACGGATTTGGAAACACCATATATTTT.

This chain joins TRBV28 and TRBJ1-1; 7 nucleotides match TRBD1. CDR1 is MDHEN, CDR2 SYDVKM, per germline. The V and J ends lost 6 bases and 1 base, in that order; junction bases with no gene match: 5. The CDR3 has 14 residues. The CDR3 nucleotides read TGTGCCAGCAGCCTGGGGACAGCGAACACTGAAGCTTTCTTT. Translation gives CASSLGTANTEAFF.

This clone was found once. The chain is built from TRBV5-1 and TRBJ2-5; no clear D. The CDR3 is 15 amino acids. V lost 4 bases, J lost 5 bases, and 18 bases lay in between. CDR1 is SGHRS, CDR2 YFSETQ, per germline. In DNA form, the CDR3 reads TGCGCCAGCAGCGCGAACCCACCCTCCCAGGAGACCCAGTACTTC. Protein product: CASSANPPSQETQYF.

This rearrangement joins TRBV19 to TRBJ2-2; weak D call: TRBD1 (5 bases). The CDR3 extends over 14 amino acids. Trimming took 8 bases from V and 3 from J, leaving 13 bases between them. The germline V gene encodes CDR1 LNHDA and CDR2 SQIVND (reference sequence). CDR3 region: CASRRAGYTGELFF. CDR3 nucleotide sequence: TGTGCCAGTCGACGGGCAGGGTACACCGGGGAGCTGTTTTTT.

This chain joins TRBV6-1 and TRBJ1-1; a possible D gene is TRBD1 (5 bases). Germline-derived CDR1 and CDR2 are MNHNS and SASEGT. The CDR3 is made up of 13 amino acids. Trimming cost V 4 bases and J 3 bases, with 9 bases left between them. In nucleotides, the CDR3 is TGTGCCAGCAGTGTTTTGGGGGACACTGAAGCTTTCTTT. Its translation: CASSVLGDTEAFF.

The rearrangement uses TRBV19 and TRBJ2-2; D possibly corresponds to TRBD1 (6 bases). V shed 8 bases and J shed 0 bases, with 10 bases lying between them. Looked up from germline, CDR1 is LNHDA and CDR2 is SQIVND (reference sequence). The CDR3 is 14 residues long. The CDR3: CASYKGANTGELFF. The DNA for the CDR3 is TGTGCCAGTTACAAGGGGGCGAACACCGGGGAGCTGTTTTTT.

The rearrangement links TRBV18 to TRBJ2-1; D gene unclear. This CDR3 contains 15 residues. The V end was cut by 2 bases, the J end by 6 bases, with 14 bases between. Germline lookup yields CDR1 KGHSH and CDR2 LQKENI. CDR3 residues: CASSPSSLRVNEQFF. CDR3 bases: TGTGCCAGCTCACCATCAAGTCTACGGGTCAATGAGCAGTTCTTC.

V gene TRBV10-1 combines with J gene TRBJ2-1; 9 nucleotides match TRBD1. The CDR3 contains 14 residues. J lost 7 bases, V lost 10 bases, and 11 bases had no gene match. Germline loops: CDR1 WNHNN, CDR2 SYGVQD (reference sequence). The CDR3 DNA sequence: TGCGCCACCGGGACAGGGAGTTTTGGGAATGAGCAGTTCTTC. Its translation is CATGTGSFGNEQFF.

The rearrangement links TRBV7-2 to TRBJ2-6, with D possibly matching TRBD1 (5 bases). Germline V gene sequence: CDR1 SGHTA, CDR2 FQGNSA. The CDR3 contains 17 residues. The V and J ends lost 5 bases and 1 base respectively, with 15 bases between them. The CDR3 protein is CASSHPPYRSGANVLTF. DNA of the CDR3: TGTGCCAGCAGCCACCCACCTTACAGGTCTGGGGCCAACGTCCTGACTTTC.

This clone has just a few counts. J is TRBJ1-5 and V is TRBV6-5, with D maybe TRBD1 (5 bases). The germline gives CDR1 MNHEY, CDR2 SVGAGI. V dropped 6 bases and J dropped 4 bases, with 16 bases sitting between them. The CDR3 length is 15 residues. For the CDR3, the DNA is TGTGCCAGCAGGCCGCAGGGTCGTATGAATCAGCCCCAGCATTTT. Amino acids: CASRPQGRMNQPQHF.

The chain is built from TRBV15 and TRBJ1-4; 7 positions agree with TRBD1. CDR3 length: 17 amino acids. V lost 5 bases and J lost 6; bases outside the gene matches: 15. The germline V gene has CDR1 LNHNV and CDR2 YYDKDF (reference sequence). DNA for the CDR3: TGTGCCACCAGCCCGAGCCTAAACAGGGGCCTAGATGAAAAACTGTTTTTT. Translated, it gives CATSPSLNRGLDEKLFF.

On this clone itself: The junction departs from the called germline gene at one end, perhaps through a read error. The rearrangement links TRBV5-3 to TRBJ2-7; D not certain. TRBV5-3 is filed as an ORF, its function uncertain. The CDR3 runs to 14 residues. Here the CDR3 reads CASSLDASSYEQYF. In DNA form, the CDR3 reads TGTGCCAGCAGCTTGGATGCCAGCTCCTACGAGCAGTACTTC.

The V gene is TRBV4-3, the J gene TRBJ1-6, with D uncertain. The CDR3 sequence is 14 residues long. V was clipped by 0 bases and J by 8 bases, with 8 bases between them. Germline-derived CDR1 and CDR2 are LGHNA and YSLEER. CDR3: CASSQDSDYSPLHF. In DNA, the CDR3 is TGCGCCAGCAGCCAAGATTCTGACTATTCACCCCTCCACTTT.

This clone has just one count. This rearrangement joins TRBV18 to TRBJ2-5; D gene ambiguous. Trimming pared 0 bases from V and 2 bases from J, leaving 4 bases between. This CDR3 is 13 amino acids long. CDR1 and CDR2 from the germline V gene are KGHSH and LQKENI. The CDR3 sequence: CASSPPLQETQYF. The CDR3 bases are TGTGCCAGCTCACCACCTTTACAAGAGACCCAGTACTTC. Full variable domain (missing parts from reference TRBV18 and TRBJ2-5): NAGVMQNPRHLVRRRGQEARLRCSPMKGHSHVYWYRQLPEEGLKFMVYLQKENIIDESGMPKERFSAEFPKEGPSILRIQQVVRGDSAAYFCASSPPLQETQYFGPGTRLLVL.

The chain couples TRBV7-8 to TRBJ2-7; 7 nucleotides agree with TRBD1. The germline CDR1 and CDR2 sequences are SGHVS and FQNEAQ. Trimming at V came to 2 bases and at J to 6 bases, leaving 7 bases not matched to a gene. This CDR3 is 14 amino acids long. The DNA of the CDR3 is TGTGCCAGCAGCTTAAACAGGGGTTCCCTCGAGCAGTACTTC. The encoded protein is CASSLNRGSLEQYF.

The V gene is TRBV7-6, the J gene TRBJ2-1, with 9 bases aligning to TRBD2. This CDR3 is 14 amino acids long. Germline assignment: CDR1 SGHVS and CDR2 FNYEAQ. V gave up 5 bases and J gave up 7 bases; unmatched junction bases: 6. The CDR3 is CASSRGGDWNEQFF. CDR3 bases: TGTGCCAGCAGCCGCGGGGGGGACTGGAATGAGCAGTTCTTC.